The sequence of this T cell receptor (beta chain) was determined in a study of shared clonotypes between healthy human individuals. Study overall: Two women and three men aged 18 to 49 made up the donors.

TCRdb's copy holds only in-frame clones and misses some; the assay was immunoSEQ multiplex PCR. The sample carries roughly 2 million clones, 90% to 95% recorded once. Overall study results and limits: Clonotype sharing across several donors was observed for around 5% of naive CD4 clonotypes.

This CDR3 contains 12 residues. Germline V gives CDR1 MGHRA, CDR2 YSYEKL. The ends were cut back, 1 base at V and 0 bases at J, with 0 bases in the middle. Comments on this clone: What it recognizes is unknown. This CDR3 is also generated by other DNA sequences in the sample.

The receptor comes from a young man in good health. The rearrangement links TRBV4-1 to TRBJ1-2; D gene unclear. The material sequenced was naive CD4+ T cells sorted from blood. The subset here: CD45RA+ positively selected. The CDR3 reads CASSQANYGYTF. The CDR3 DNA reads as TGCGCCAGCAGCCAAGCTAACTATGGCTACACCTTC.